The source of this T cell receptor (beta chain) is a study of cytomegalovirus exposure and HLA in healthy donors. About the research overall: An early release of data contained 80 million to 85 million unique TCRs, which came from HLA-typed donors. Broader study findings: Clonal expansion, a later analysis showed, was greater in HLA-associated TCR beta chains than in equally common others. Analysis was carried out at a later point, and it linked a missense DCLRE1C variant to TCR beta V- and J-gene trimming. As confirmed in vitro, a few CMV-associated chains were specific for CMV antigens.

About this clone itself: Its antigen is unknown.

This CDR3 contains 15 residues. Germline CDR1 SGHNT, CDR2 YENEEA. V lost 1 base and J lost 6; bases outside the gene matches: 6. The PCR ran on 60 Vbeta and 13 Jbeta primers. Repertoires were generated with immunoSEQ multiplex PCR, while TCRdb's copy carries only in-frame clones and drops some. The sample lists about 150,000 clones, about two thirds seen once, with 2% to 2.5% in the top ten. Sample: PBMCs. The chain links TRBV11-3 to TRBJ2-5, with 9 bases identical to TRBD1. The origin of this receptor is a woman aged 60 to 75 in good health and CMV-seropositive. The CDR3 region is CASSLGTGGIQTQYF. CDR3 in DNA: TGTGCCAGCAGCTTAGGAACAGGGGGCATTCAGACCCAGTACTTC.